This T cell receptor beta chain was obtained from a study of T-cell reconstitution after alpha-beta-depleted transplantation in children. Findings of the study overall: T-cell counts and diversity were attributed mostly to newly produced T cells one year after transplant.

Per germline, CDR1 GTSNPN and CDR2 SVGIG (reference sequence). The CDR3 extends over 15 amino acids. V was trimmed by 2 bases and J by 2 bases, leaving 13 bases between them. This clonotype came up a few times. Its specificity is unknown. It was with unique molecular identifiers that the TCRbeta library was prepared. From the PCR reads, TCRdb called clonotypes with MiXCR, one entry per CDR3 protein. The table has about 440,000 distinct CDR3 sequences, 43% seen once. The TCR originated in a girl aged 2-10 years with aplastic anemia, due to receive a stem cell transplant. The sequenced sample was PBMCs, obtained before TCRalphabeta/CD19-depleted stem cell transplant. The V and J genes are TRBV30 and TRBJ1-5, with D hard to call. This CDR3 reads CAWSLGGNGNQPQHF. As DNA, the CDR3 is TGTGCCTGGAGTCTTGGAGGTAATGGCAATCAGCCCCAGCATTTT.